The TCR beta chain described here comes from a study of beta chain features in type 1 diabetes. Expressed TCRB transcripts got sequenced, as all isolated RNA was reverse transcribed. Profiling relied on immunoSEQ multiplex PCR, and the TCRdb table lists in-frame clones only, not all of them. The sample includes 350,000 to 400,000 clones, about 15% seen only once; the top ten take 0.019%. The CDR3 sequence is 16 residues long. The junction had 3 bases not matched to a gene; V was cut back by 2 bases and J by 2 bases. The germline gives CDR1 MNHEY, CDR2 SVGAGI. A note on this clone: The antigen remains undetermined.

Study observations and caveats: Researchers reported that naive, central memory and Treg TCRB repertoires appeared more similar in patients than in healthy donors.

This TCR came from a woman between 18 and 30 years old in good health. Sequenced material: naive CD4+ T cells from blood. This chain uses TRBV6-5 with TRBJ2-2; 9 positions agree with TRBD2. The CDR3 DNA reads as TGTGCCAGCAGTTACAGGCTAGCGGGAAACACCGGGGAGCTGTTTTTT. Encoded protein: CASSYRLAGNTGELFF.